A selection of T cell receptor beta chains follows, all from one sample in a study of T-cell reconstitution after alpha-beta-depleted transplantation in children. TCRdb re-derived calls from the PCR reads in MiXCR, one entry per CDR3 protein. Counted here are approximately 270,000 distinct CDR3 sequences, about a tenth occurring once; the ten biggest clones make up around 10%. The sample was PBMCs from the stem cell graft donor, taken from the stem cell graft. These receptors were collected from a human donor who donated a stem cell graft to a child with SCID. Both conserved end residues are part of each CDR3. D genes are given only for firm matches. The size field is filled for only some rows; it gives once, few, many or a size class.

j_call clone_size v_call d_call cdr3_nt cdr3_aa
TRBJ2-2 few TRBV12-3/TRBV12-4 NA TGTGCCAGCAGTTGGACAGAGCCGAACACCGGGGAGCTGTTTTTT CASSWTEPNTGELFF
TRBJ1-6 many TRBV20-1 NA TGCAGTGTTACGGCAGGGTCAGGACCCCTCCACTTT CSVTAGSGPLHF
TRBJ2-1 few TRBV7-8 TRBD2 TGTGCCAGCAGCAGTCGGACTAGCGGGCCGGACAATGAGCAGTTCTTC CASSSRTSGPDNEQFF
TRBJ1-1 NA TRBV29-1 NA TGCAGCGTTTTCATCAACACTGAAGCTTTCTTT CSVFINTEAFF
TRBJ2-3 NA TRBV5-1 NA TGCGCCAGCAGCTTGGCGGGAACATACACAGATACGCAGTATTTT CASSLAGTYTDTQYF
TRBJ2-3 NA TRBV7-8 TRBD2 TGTGCCAGCAGCTTAATCGGGGGGGTGAGCACAGATACGCAGTATTTT CASSLIGGVSTDTQYF
TRBJ1-2 few TRBV10-3 TRBD1 TGTGCCATAAATCGTAACAGGGGGACGGATGGCTACACCTTC CAINRNRGTDGYTF
TRBJ2-7 many TRBV2 TRBD1 TGTGCCAGCAGAGTACCGGGACAGGGAGCCTTCTTC CASRVPGQGAFF
TRBJ2-5 NA TRBV18 NA TGTGCCAGCTCACCACCGGGACTCCAAGAGACCCAGTACTTC CASSPPGLQETQYF
TRBJ2-5 few TRBV14 NA TGTGCCAGCAGCCAAGAGGGTCAGGTTTGGCTTGGGACCCAGTACTTC CASSQEGQVWLGTQYF
TRBJ2-1 few TRBV12-3/TRBV12-4 NA TGTGCCAGCAGACAAACGGGACACAGCTCTTCGGATGAGCAGTTCTTC CASRQTGHSSSDEQFF
TRBJ1-1 many TRBV9 NA TGTGCCAGCAGCGTAGGAGGGAGCACTGAAGCTTTCTTT CASSVGGSTEAFF
TRBJ2-3 NA TRBV19 NA TGTGCCATAAGAATGGGAGGCACAGATACGCAGTATTTT CAIRMGGTDTQYF
TRBJ2-1 NA TRBV7-2 NA TGTGCCAGCAGCTTAGCAGGGTCTCCCCGAGCCTACAATGAGCAGTTCTTC CASSLAGSPRAYNEQFF
TRBJ2-7 few TRBV18 NA TGTGCCAGCTCACGGCCGGCGGTAGGGTTTTACGAGCAGTACTTC CASSRPAVGFYEQYF
TRBJ2-1 NA TRBV7-7 NA TGTGCCAGCAGCACCGACAGAACCCAAGAGCAGTTCTTC CASSTDRTQEQFF
TRBJ1-2 few TRBV12-3/TRBV12-4 TRBD1 TGTGCCAGCCACCAACAGGGGGCGCTCGGCTACACCTTC CASHQQGALGYTF
TRBJ2-1 NA TRBV7-9 TRBD2 TGTGCCAGCAGCTGGGGGGGGATTATGAATGAGCAGTTCTTC CASSWGGIMNEQFF
TRBJ1-1 few TRBV25-1 NA TGTGCCAGCAGTGATTCGGGGCGCACTGAAGCTTTCTTT CASSDSGRTEAFF
TRBJ2-7 NA TRBV7-9 NA TGTGCCAGCAGCCCCGCCCTGACCGAGCAGTACTTC CASSPALTEQYF
TRBJ2-3 NA TRBV6-1 TRBD2 TGTGCCAGCAGGAGTCGGCGGGAGGAACCATCAGATACGCAGTATTTT CASRSRREEPSDTQYF
TRBJ2-1 many TRBV5-1 TRBD1 TGCGCCAGCAGCTTGGCAGGGGGCGCCTACAATGAGCAGTTCTTC CASSLAGGAYNEQFF
TRBJ2-2 few TRBV5-1 TRBD2 TGCGCCAGCAGCACCCTAGCGGGGGGTTTTTCCGGGGAGCTGTTTTTT CASSTLAGGFSGELFF
TRBJ1-2 many TRBV20-1 NA TGCAGTGCTAGAGATGAAGGGGGGGATGGCTACACCTTC CSARDEGGDGYTF
TRBJ2-5 few TRBV6-1 TRBD1 TGTGCCAGCAGTGTTATGGACAGGGGACAAGAGACCCAGTACTTC CASSVMDRGQETQYF